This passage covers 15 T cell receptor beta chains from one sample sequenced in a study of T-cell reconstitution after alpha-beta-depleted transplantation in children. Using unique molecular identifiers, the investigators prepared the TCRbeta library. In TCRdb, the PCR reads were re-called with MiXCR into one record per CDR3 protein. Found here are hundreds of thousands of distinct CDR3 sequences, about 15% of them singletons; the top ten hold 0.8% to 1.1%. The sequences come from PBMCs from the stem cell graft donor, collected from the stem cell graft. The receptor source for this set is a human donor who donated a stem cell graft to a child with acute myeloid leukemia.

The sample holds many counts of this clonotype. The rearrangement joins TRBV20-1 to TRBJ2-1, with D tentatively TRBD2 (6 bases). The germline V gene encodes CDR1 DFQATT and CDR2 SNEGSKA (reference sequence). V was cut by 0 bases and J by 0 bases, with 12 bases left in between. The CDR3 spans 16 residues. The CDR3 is CSARDIAESSYNEQFF. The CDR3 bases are TGCAGTGCTAGAGATATAGCGGAGAGCTCCTACAATGAGCAGTTCTTC.

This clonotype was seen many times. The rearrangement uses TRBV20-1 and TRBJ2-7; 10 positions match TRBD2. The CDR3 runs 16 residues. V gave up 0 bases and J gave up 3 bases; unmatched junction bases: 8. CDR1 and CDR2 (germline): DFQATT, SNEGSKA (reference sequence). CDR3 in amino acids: CSARDLGLAGVYEQYF. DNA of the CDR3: TGCAGTGCTAGAGATCTCGGGCTAGCGGGGGTCTACGAGCAGTACTTC.

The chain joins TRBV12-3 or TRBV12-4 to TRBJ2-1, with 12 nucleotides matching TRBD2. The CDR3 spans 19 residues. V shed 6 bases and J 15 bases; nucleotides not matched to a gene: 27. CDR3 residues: CASSPLAGGLPPNNEQLFF. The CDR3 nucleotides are TGTGCCAGCAGCCCACTAGCGGGGGGCCTCCCTCCAAACAATGAGCAGTTGTTCTTC.

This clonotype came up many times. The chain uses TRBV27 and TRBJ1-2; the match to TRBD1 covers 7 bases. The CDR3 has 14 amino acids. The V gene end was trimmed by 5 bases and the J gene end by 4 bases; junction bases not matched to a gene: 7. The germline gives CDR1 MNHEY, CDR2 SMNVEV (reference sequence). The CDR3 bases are TGTGCCAGCAGTCCAACAGGGGCTCGCTATGGCTACACCTTC. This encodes CASSPTGARYGYTF.

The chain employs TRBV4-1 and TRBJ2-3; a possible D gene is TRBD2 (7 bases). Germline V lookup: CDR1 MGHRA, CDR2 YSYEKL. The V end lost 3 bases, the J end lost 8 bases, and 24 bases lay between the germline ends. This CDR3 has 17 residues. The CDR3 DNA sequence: TGCGCCAGCAGCCAGCCCCAGGGGCGGGGGACCGGGGCTACGCAGTATTTT. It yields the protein CASSQPQGRGTGATQYF.

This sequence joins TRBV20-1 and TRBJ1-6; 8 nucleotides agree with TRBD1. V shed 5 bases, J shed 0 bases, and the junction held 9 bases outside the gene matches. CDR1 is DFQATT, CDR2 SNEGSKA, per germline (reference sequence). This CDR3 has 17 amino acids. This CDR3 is CSAAGTGEDSYNSPLHF. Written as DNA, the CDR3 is TGCAGTGCTGCCGGGACAGGAGAGGACTCCTATAATTCACCCCTCCACTTT.

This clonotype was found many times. CDR3 in DNA: TGCAGTGCTAGAAATAGGGGGGACTATGGCTACACCTTC. This sequence encodes CSARNRGDYGYTF. The chain joins TRBV20-1 to TRBJ1-2; maybe TRBD1 (6 bases). V lost 2 bases, J lost 3 bases, and 10 bases lay in between. Germline lookup yields CDR1 DFQATT and CDR2 SNEGSKA (reference sequence). The CDR3 runs to 13 residues.

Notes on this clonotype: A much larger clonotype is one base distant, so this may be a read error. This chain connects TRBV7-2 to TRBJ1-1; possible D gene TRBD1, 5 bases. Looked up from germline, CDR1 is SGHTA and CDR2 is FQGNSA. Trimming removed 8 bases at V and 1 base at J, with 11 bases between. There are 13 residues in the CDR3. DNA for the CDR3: TGTGCCAGCCGGGGGTCGGAGAACACTGAAGCTTTCTTT. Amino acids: CASRGSENTEAFF.

CDR3 in amino acids: CASSSTDRDNYNEQFF. In nucleotides, the CDR3 is TGTGCCAGCAGCTCGACCGACAGGGATAACTACAATGAGCAGTTCTTC. This chain connects TRBV7-9 to TRBJ2-1, with 7 positions matching TRBD1. Germline V lookup: CDR1 SEHNR, CDR2 FQNEAQ (reference sequence). This CDR3 contains 16 residues. The V segment lost 4 bases and the J segment 3 bases; nucleotides outside the gene matches: 9.

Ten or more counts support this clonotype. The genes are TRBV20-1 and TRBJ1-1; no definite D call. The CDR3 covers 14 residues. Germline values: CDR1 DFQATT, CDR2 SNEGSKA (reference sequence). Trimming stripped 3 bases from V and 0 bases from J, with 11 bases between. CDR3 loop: CSASSPAMNTEAFF. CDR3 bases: TGCAGTGCTAGCTCGCCAGCTATGAACACTGAAGCTTTCTTT.

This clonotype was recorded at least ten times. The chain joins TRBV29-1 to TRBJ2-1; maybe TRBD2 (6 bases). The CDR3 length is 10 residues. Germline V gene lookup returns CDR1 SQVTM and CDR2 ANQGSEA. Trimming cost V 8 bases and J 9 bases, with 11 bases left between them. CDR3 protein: CSLRDAEQFF. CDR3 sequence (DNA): TGCAGCTTGCGGGACGCTGAGCAGTTCTTC.

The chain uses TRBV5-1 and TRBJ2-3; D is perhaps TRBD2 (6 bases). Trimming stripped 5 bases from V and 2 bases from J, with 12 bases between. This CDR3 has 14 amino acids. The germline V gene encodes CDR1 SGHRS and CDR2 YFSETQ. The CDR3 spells CASRSRELTDTQYF. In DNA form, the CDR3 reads TGCGCCAGCAGATCCCGGGAGCTCACAGATACGCAGTATTTT.

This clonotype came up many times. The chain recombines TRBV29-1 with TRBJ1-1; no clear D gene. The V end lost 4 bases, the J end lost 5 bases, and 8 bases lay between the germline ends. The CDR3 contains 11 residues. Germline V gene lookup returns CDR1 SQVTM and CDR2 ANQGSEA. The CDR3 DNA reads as TGCAGCGTTGCCCAGGTGACTGAAGCTTTCTTT. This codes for CSVAQVTEAFF.

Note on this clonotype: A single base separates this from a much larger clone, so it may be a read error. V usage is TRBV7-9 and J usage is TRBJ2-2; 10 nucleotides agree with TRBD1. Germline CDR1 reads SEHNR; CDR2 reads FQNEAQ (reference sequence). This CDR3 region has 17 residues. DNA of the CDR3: TGTGCCAGCAGCTACCCGGGACAGGGGACGTCGGCCGGGGAGCCGTTTTTT. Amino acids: CASSYPGQGTSAGEPFF.

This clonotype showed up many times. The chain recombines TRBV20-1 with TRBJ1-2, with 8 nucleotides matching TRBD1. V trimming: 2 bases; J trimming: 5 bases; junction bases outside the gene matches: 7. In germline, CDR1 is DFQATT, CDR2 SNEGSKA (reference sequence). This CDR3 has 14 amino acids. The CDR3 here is CSARLQGDRYGYTF. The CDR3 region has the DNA TGCAGTGCTAGACTACAGGGGGACCGGTATGGCTACACCTTC.